One T cell receptor beta chain is described in this entry. Repertoires were generated with immunoSEQ multiplex PCR, while TCRdb's copy carries only in-frame clones and drops some. The sample shows about 130,000 clones, approximately 74% of them seen only once. This sample was taken from a study of blood T cell repertoires in COVID-19. V was pared by 1 base and J by 10 bases, with 8 bases of the junction left unmatched. The germline V gene has CDR1 LGHNA and CDR2 YNFKEQ. The length of the CDR3 is 16 residues. Sequences were obtained from peripheral blood. The gene calls are TRBV4-2 and TRBJ1-4; 11 bases are a match to TRBD1. The TCR comes from a man in his sixties with acute or convalescent COVID-19. CDR3 loop: CASSQGRRTGGLKLFF. The CDR3 DNA is TGTGCCAGCAGCCAAGGCAGGAGGACAGGGGGCTTAAAACTGTTTTTT.